The 24 T cell receptor beta chains below were found in one sample sequenced in a study of T cell responses to AZD1222 COVID-19 vaccine. The table came from immunoSEQ multiplex PCR; TCRdb's copy has only in-frame clones and leaves some out. This table holds some 83,000 clones, roughly 83% found once. The sample consisted of peripheral blood, taken on day 0 of AZD1222 vaccination. These receptors were collected from an adult in good health.

The chain combines TRBV19 with TRBJ2-5; TRBD2 matches 14 bases. CDR1 and CDR2 (germline): LNHDA, SQIVND (reference sequence). CDR3 length equals 16 residues. V shed 6 bases, J shed 5 bases, and the junction held 8 bases outside the gene matches. In DNA form, the CDR3 reads TGTGCCAGTAGCCGAGGACTAGCGGGAGGTTCGGAGACCCAGTACTTC. This translates into CASSRGLAGGSETQYF. Full variable domain (rest looked up from reference TRBV19 and TRBJ2-5): DGGITQSPKYLFRKEGQNVTLSCEQNLNHDAMYWYRQDPGQGLRLIYYSQIVNDFQKGDIAEGYSVSREKKESFPLTVTSAQKNPTAFYLCASSRGLAGGSETQYFGPGTRLLVL.

The chain couples TRBV7-8 to TRBJ1-6; TRBD1 agrees at 11 bases. Looked up from germline, CDR1 is SGHVS and CDR2 is FQNEAQ. The CDR3 has 15 amino acids. Trimming took 5 bases from V and 7 from J; bases not matched to a gene: 4. Written as DNA, the CDR3 is TGTGCCAGCAGCGATGGACAGGGGGCCAATTCACCCCTCCACTTT. This translates into CASSDGQGANSPLHF.

The chain carries TRBV5-1 and TRBJ1-3, with TRBD1 as a possible D gene (5 bases). Germline V gene sequence: CDR1 SGHRS, CDR2 YFSETQ. Trimming removed 0 bases from V and 7 bases from J, with 8 bases in between. The CDR3 is 13 residues long. In DNA, the CDR3 is TGCGCCAGCAGCTTGGGCGGGGGTAACACCATATATTTT. It codes for CASSLGGGNTIYF.

The rearrangement links TRBV6-2 or TRBV6-3 to TRBJ1-3; D gene uncertain. This CDR3 has 13 residues. Between the trimmed V and J ends, which lost 5 bases and 6 bases, there was a span of 11 bases. Germline V gives CDR1 MNHEY, CDR2 SVGEGT. The chain's CDR3 is CASSRSGENTIYF. The DNA of the CDR3 is TGTGCCAGCAGTCGGAGTGGAGAAAACACCATATATTTT.

The chain is built from TRBV19 and TRBJ1-4; possibly TRBD1 for D (5 bases). Germline lookup yields CDR1 LNHDA and CDR2 SQIVND (reference sequence). The CDR3 is 14 residues long. V was cut by 7 bases and J by 8 bases, with 17 bases left in between. The CDR3 sequence is CASNPLGGWEKLFF. The CDR3, as DNA: TGTGCCAGTAACCCCCTCGGGGGATGGGAAAAACTGTTTTTT.

The chain joins TRBV28 to TRBJ2-7; 7 bases match TRBD1. V lost 3 bases, J lost 6 bases, and 5 bases stayed unmatched. Germline loops: CDR1 MDHEN, CDR2 SYDVKM. This CDR3 comprises 13 residues. The CDR3 loop is CASSFTGVFEQYF. The CDR3 nucleotides read TGTGCCAGCAGTTTTACAGGGGTTTTCGAGCAGTACTTC.

V usage is TRBV6-5 and J usage is TRBJ1-2; 7 bases line up with TRBD1. The germline V gene encodes CDR1 MNHEY and CDR2 SVGAGI. V lost 5 bases, J lost 4 bases, and 7 bases stayed unmatched. This CDR3 is built from 14 residues. CDR3 bases: TGTGCCAGCAGTCACCGAGGGGGCGTCTATGGCTACACCTTC. Translating gives CASSHRGGVYGYTF.

The chain has TRBV7-2 and TRBJ2-2; 10 nucleotides align to TRBD2. Germline trimming cut 6 bases from V and 1 base from J; bases unmatched to any gene: 5. CDR3 size: 16 residues. Per the germline V gene, CDR1 is SGHTA and CDR2 is FQGNSA. This CDR3 is CASSRPSGGNTGELFF. For the CDR3, the DNA is TGTGCCAGCAGTCGTCCTAGCGGGGGGAACACCGGGGAGCTGTTTTTT.

This rearrangement joins TRBV5-6 to TRBJ1-3; D ambiguous. V was clipped by 0 bases and J by 2 bases, with 15 bases between them. Germline V lookup: CDR1 SGHDT, CDR2 YYEEEE. The CDR3 is made up of 17 amino acids. The CDR3 DNA sequence: TGTGCCAGCAGCTTGGGACTGGGGAAAGGGACTGGAAACACCATATATTTT. Residues: CASSLGLGKGTGNTIYF. The full variable domain, rest sourced from reference TRBV5-6 and TRBJ1-3, is DAGVTQSPTHLIKTRGQQVTLRCSPKSGHDTVSWYQQALGQGPQFIFQYYEEEERQRGNFPDRFSGHQFPNYSSELNVNALLLGDSALYLCASSLGLGKGTGNTIYFGEGSWLTVV.

This chain uses TRBV5-1 with TRBJ2-7, with TRBD2 matching over 8 bases. V shed 3 bases, J shed 0 bases, and the junction held 11 bases outside the gene matches. CDR3 size: 17 residues. From germline, CDR1 is SGHRS and CDR2 YFSETQ. The CDR3 reads CASSSIPTSGSSYEQYF. The CDR3 coding sequence is TGCGCCAGCAGCTCCATCCCCACTAGCGGTAGCTCCTACGAGCAGTACTTC.

The chain is built from TRBV28 and TRBJ2-5, with 9 bases that match TRBD1. V trimming: 6 bases; J trimming: 5 bases; junction bases outside the gene matches: 7. Germline values: CDR1 MDHEN, CDR2 SYDVKM. This CDR3 is built from 14 residues. CDR3 region: CASSRDRVVETQYF. The CDR3 DNA follows: TGTGCCAGCAGCCGGGACAGGGTCGTCGAGACCCAGTACTTC. Filled out from reference TRBV28 and TRBJ2-5, the complete variable domain reads DVKVTQSSRYLVKRTGEKVFLECVQDMDHENMFWYRQDPGLGLRLIYFSYDVKMKEKGDIPEGYSVSREKKERFSLILESASTNQTSMYLCASSRDRVVETQYFGPGTRLLVL.

This chain joins TRBV6-2 or TRBV6-3 and TRBJ1-2, with D possibly TRBD1 on 5 matching bases. Germline V gene sequence: CDR1 MNHEY, CDR2 SVGEGT. V lost 6 bases and J 5 bases, leaving 22 bases between the germline ends. This CDR3 comprises 16 residues. The CDR3 loop is CASSFRPGFYPYGYTF. CDR3 in DNA: TGTGCCAGCAGCTTTCGGCCAGGGTTCTACCCTTATGGCTACACCTTC.

This rearrangement joins TRBV11-2 to TRBJ2-5; D might be TRBD1 (5 bases). CDR1 and CDR2 from the germline V gene are SGHAT and FQNNGV. The germline V and J ends were trimmed by 3 bases and 2 bases, with 13 bases remaining between them. The CDR3 extends over 15 amino acids. The CDR3 reads CASSFPNAGQETQYF. The CDR3 DNA follows: TGTGCCAGCAGCTTCCCGAACGCAGGGCAAGAGACCCAGTACTTC.

The V call is TRBV7-3, the J call TRBJ1-2; D may be TRBD1 (6 bases). Per germline, CDR1 SGHTA and CDR2 FQGTGA. Trimming shortened V by 5 bases and J by 6 bases, and 13 bases separated the two germline ends. The CDR3 length is 13 residues. The CDR3 is CASSRTATDGYTF. The DNA for the CDR3 is TGTGCCAGCAGCCGGACAGCCACGGATGGCTACACCTTC.

This sequence joins TRBV18 and TRBJ2-7, with TRBD1 matching over 9 bases. Germline CDR1 and CDR2: KGHSH and LQKENI. The CDR3 runs to 14 residues. Unmatched junction bases numbered 5, after V lost 3 bases and J lost 5 bases. CDR3 sequence reads: CASSPIGQGNEQYF. The DNA of the CDR3 is TGTGCCAGCTCACCCATTGGACAGGGGAACGAGCAGTACTTC.

The chain has TRBV20-1 and TRBJ1-5; no clear D gene. The CDR3 sequence is 11 residues long. V was pared by 4 bases and J by 9 bases, with 10 bases between. CDR1 and CDR2 from the germline V gene are DFQATT and SNEGSKA (reference sequence). For the CDR3, the DNA is TGCAGTGCTACTCCCTCTTGGCCCCAGCATTTT. Translation: CSATPSWPQHF.

This clone was seen a single time. The chain couples TRBV18 to TRBJ2-7, with a weak D call TRBD1 (6 bases). Per the germline V gene, CDR1 is KGHSH and CDR2 is LQKENI. V was pared by 5 bases and J by 5 bases, with 19 bases between. This CDR3 is built from 15 residues. In DNA, the CDR3 is TGTGCCAGCTCATCTCTGACAGGTTCCCCCAACGAGCAGTACTTC. Residues: CASSSLTGSPNEQYF.

The rearrangement joins TRBV4-1 to TRBJ2-1; 10 bases line up with TRBD2. This CDR3 has 16 amino acids. Trimming at V came to 4 bases and at J to 0 bases, leaving 3 bases not matched to a gene. CDR1 and CDR2 (germline): MGHRA, YSYEKL. CDR3 sequence (DNA): TGCGCCAGCAGCCGACTAGCGGGTACCTCCTACAATGAGCAGTTCTTC. Protein product: CASSRLAGTSYNEQFF.

The chain combines TRBV19 with TRBJ2-3; the D gene is possibly TRBD2 (6 bases). Looked up from germline, CDR1 is LNHDA and CDR2 is SQIVND (reference sequence). With 4 bases removed from V and 2 bases from J, the gap between germline ends came to 13 bases. This CDR3 comprises 15 residues. This CDR3 reads CASSNSGHPTDTQYF. CDR3 bases: TGTGCCAGTAGTAATAGCGGCCACCCCACAGATACGCAGTATTTT.

CDR3 sequence (DNA): TGCGCCAGCAGCTTATGGAAGGAGAACACTGAAGCTTTCTTT. Translating gives CASSLWKENTEAFF. The chain employs TRBV5-1 and TRBJ1-1, with unresolved D. CDR1 is SGHRS, CDR2 YFSETQ, per germline. The germline V and J ends were trimmed by 2 bases and 1 base, with 9 bases remaining between them. This CDR3 comprises 14 residues.

This chain uses TRBV4-2 with TRBJ2-1, with a tentative D call TRBD2 (5 bases). The CDR3 has 13 residues. Germline-derived CDR1 and CDR2 are LGHNA and YNFKEQ. Between the trimmed V and J ends, which lost 4 bases and 8 bases, there was a span of 12 bases. The CDR3 spells CASSPPAGDEQFF. Here the CDR3 DNA reads TGTGCCAGCAGCCCCCCCGCGGGCGATGAGCAGTTCTTC.

This chain uses TRBV24-1 with TRBJ2-1, with unresolved D. CDR1 and CDR2 (germline): KGHDR, SFDVKD. The CDR3 has 15 amino acids. Between the trimmed V and J ends, which lost 2 bases and 4 bases, there was a span of 11 bases. CDR3 bases: TGTGCCACCAGTGATTCCAGAAAGGTTTACAATGAGCAGTTCTTC. This codes for CATSDSRKVYNEQFF.

This clone came up once. For the CDR3, the DNA is TGTGCCAGCAGCCCACGGGGCGCAGCTGAAGCTTTCTTT. This gives the protein CASSPRGAAEAFF. V gene TRBV6-5 combines with J gene TRBJ1-1; maybe TRBD1 (5 bases). Germline assignment: CDR1 MNHEY and CDR2 SVGAGI. V lost 6 bases and J lost 6, with 14 bases in between. The length of the CDR3 is 13 residues.

This chain uses TRBV30 with TRBJ2-7; the D gene could be TRBD1 or TRBD2 (6 bases each). The V and J ends lost 5 bases and 4 bases respectively, with 12 bases between them. The CDR3 totals 12 residues. Germline CDR1 GTSNPN, CDR2 SVGIG (reference sequence). CDR3: CAWEQGRYEQYF. CDR3 nucleotide sequence: TGTGCCTGGGAGCAGGGGAGGTACGAGCAGTACTTC.